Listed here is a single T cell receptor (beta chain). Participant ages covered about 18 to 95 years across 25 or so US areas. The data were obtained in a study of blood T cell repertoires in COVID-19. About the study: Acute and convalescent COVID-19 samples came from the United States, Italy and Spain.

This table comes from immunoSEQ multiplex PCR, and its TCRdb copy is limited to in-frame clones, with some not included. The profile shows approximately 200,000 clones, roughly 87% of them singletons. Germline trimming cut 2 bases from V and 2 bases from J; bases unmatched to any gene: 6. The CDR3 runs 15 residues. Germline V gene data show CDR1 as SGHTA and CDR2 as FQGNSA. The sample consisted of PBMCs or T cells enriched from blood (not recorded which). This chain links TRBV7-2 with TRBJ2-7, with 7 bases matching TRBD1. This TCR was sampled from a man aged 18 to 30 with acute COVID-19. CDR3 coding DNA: TGTGCCAGCAGCTTAATAACAGGGGAGACCTACGAGCAGTACTTC. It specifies CASSLITGETYEQYF.